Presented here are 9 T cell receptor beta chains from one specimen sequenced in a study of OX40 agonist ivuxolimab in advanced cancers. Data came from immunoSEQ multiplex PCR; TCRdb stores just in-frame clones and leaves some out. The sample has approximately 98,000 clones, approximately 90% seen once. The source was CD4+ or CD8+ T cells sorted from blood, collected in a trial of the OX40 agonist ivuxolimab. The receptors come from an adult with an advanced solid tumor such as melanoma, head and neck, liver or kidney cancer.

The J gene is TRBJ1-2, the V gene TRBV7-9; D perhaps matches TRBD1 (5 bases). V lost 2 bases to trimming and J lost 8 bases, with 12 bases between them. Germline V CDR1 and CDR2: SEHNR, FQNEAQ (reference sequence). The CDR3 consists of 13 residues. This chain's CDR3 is CASSLPGTRGYTF. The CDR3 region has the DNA TGTGCCAGCAGCTTACCGGGGACGCGGGGCTACACCTTC.

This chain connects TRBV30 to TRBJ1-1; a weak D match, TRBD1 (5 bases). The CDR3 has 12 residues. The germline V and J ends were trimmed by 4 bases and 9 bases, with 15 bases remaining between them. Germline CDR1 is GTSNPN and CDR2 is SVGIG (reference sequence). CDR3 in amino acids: CAWISQGFQAFF. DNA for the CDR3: TGTGCCTGGATTTCGCAGGGTTTCCAAGCTTTCTTT.

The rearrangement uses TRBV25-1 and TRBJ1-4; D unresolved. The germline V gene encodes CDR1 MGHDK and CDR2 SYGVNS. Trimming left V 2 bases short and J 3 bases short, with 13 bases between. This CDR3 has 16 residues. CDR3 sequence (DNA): TGTGCCAGCAGTGAAATGGGTTGGGCAGCTAATGAAAAACTGTTTTTT. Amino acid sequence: CASSEMGWAANEKLFF.

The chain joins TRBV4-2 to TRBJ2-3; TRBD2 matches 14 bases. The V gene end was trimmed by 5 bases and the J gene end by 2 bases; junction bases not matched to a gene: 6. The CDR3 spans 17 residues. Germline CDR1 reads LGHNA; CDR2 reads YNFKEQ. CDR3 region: CASSSRTSGGNTDTQYF. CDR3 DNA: TGTGCCAGCAGCTCCCGGACTAGCGGGGGGAACACAGATACGCAGTATTTT.

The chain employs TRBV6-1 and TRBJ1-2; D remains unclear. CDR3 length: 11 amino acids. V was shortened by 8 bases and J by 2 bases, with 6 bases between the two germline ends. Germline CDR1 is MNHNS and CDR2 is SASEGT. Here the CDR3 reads CASSRNYGYTF. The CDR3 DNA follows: TGTGCCAGCTCCAGAAACTATGGCTACACCTTC.

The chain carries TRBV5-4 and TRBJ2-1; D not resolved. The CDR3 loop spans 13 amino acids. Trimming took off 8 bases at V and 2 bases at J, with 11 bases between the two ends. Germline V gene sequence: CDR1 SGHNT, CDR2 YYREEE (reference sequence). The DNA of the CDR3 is TGTGCCAGTAGTAGTTTGGCCTACAATGAGCAGTTCTTC. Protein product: CASSSLAYNEQFF.

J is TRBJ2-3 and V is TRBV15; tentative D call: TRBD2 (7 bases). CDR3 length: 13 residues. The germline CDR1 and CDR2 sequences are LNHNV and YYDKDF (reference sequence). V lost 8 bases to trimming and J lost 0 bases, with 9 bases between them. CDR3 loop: CATRGASTDTQYF. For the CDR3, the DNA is TGTGCCACCCGGGGGGCGAGCACAGATACGCAGTATTTT.

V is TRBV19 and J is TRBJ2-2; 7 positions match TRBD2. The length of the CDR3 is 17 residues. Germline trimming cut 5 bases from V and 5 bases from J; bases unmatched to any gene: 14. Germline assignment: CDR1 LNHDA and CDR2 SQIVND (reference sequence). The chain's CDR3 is CASSDRASGSRTGELFF. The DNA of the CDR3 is TGTGCCAGTAGTGACCGCGCTAGCGGATCGAGAACCGGGGAGCTGTTTTTT.

CDR3 residues: CASSLAAGGQYEQYF. In DNA form, the CDR3 reads TGTGCCAGCAGCTTAGCGGCAGGGGGCCAATACGAGCAGTACTTC. The chain employs TRBV7-3 and TRBJ2-7, with 8 bases that match TRBD1. This CDR3 spans 15 amino acids. Losses at the gene ends were 2 bases for V and 4 bases for J; bases not matched to a gene: 7. Per germline, CDR1 SGHTA and CDR2 FQGTGA.